The present T cell receptor beta chain was sequenced within a study of blood T cells in healthy people across ages. Overall study context: Capturing about one barcoded beta molecule per two T cells was achieved by template switching. The study, taken as a whole, reports: Per million T cells, TCR beta diversity dropped roughly linearly as age increased.

Note on this clonotype: Its antigen is currently unknown.

There are 17 residues in the CDR3. V trimming: 4 bases; J trimming: 7 bases; junction bases outside the gene matches: 15. Germline CDR1 SGHRS, CDR2 YFSETQ. A second about 7 to 11 cycle PCR used barcoded and J-beta primers. The template-switch adaptor was a 5' adaptor with 12 random nucleotides. It tagged each cDNA molecule. Using its own MiXCR run on the 5' RACE reads, TCRdb lists one record per CDR3 protein. There are approximately 1,100,000 distinct CDR3 sequences in the sample; 35% to 50% occur only once, and 15% to 20% lies in the top ten. The source of this sequence is a woman in her fifties or sixties in good health. This rearrangement joins TRBV5-1 to TRBJ2-1; 9 bases are a match to TRBD2. The source material was blood. In nucleotides, the CDR3 is TGCGCCAGCAGCATAACTTTAGCGGGAGCGGGTGGAAATGAGCAGTTCTTC. Its translation: CASSITLAGAGGNEQFF.